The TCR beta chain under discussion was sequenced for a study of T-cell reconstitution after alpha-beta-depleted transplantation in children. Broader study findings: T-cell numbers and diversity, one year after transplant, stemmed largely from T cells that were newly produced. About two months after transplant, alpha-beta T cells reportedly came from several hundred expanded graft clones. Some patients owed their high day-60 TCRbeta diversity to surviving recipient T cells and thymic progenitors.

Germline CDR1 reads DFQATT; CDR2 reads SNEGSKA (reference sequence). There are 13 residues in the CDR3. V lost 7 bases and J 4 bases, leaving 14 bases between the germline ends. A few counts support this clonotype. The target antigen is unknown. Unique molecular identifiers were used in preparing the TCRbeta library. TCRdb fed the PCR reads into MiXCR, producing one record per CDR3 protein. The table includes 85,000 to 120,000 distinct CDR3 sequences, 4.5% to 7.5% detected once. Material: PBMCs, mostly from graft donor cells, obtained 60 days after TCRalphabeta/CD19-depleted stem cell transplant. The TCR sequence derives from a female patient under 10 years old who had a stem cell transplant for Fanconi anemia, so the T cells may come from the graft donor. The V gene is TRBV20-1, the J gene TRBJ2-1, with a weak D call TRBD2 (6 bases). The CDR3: CSVPIADYNEQFF. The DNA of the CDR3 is TGCAGTGTTCCGATAGCGGATTACAATGAGCAGTTCTTC.